These 15 T cell receptor beta chains share one sample of origin, sequenced in a study of CD8+ T cells in alopecia areata. It was cDNA, reverse transcribed from extracted RNA, that served as the sequencing template. Some clones are missing from TCRdb's copy, which holds only in-frame ones; the method was immunoSEQ multiplex PCR. The repertoire holds 150,000 or so clones, with roughly 48% as singletons. The sample was CD4+ T cells sorted from blood. Source of these receptors: a human donor with alopecia areata.

J is TRBJ2-3 and V is TRBV6-1; no clear D. Per germline, CDR1 MNHNS and CDR2 SASEGT. This CDR3 spans 11 amino acids. Trimming took 4 bases from V and 8 from J, leaving 7 bases between them. The CDR3 spells CASSVHGTQYF. CDR3 nucleotide sequence: TGTGCCAGCAGTGTACACGGTACGCAGTATTTT.

This chain connects TRBV6-6 to TRBJ2-1; D not resolved. The CDR3 sequence is 12 residues long. Trimming removed 5 bases from V and 4 bases from J, with 6 bases in between. Germline CDR1 MNHNY, CDR2 SVGAGI (reference sequence). CDR3 coding DNA: TGTGCCAGCAGTCGACTTTACAATGAGCAGTTCTTC. Protein: CASSRLYNEQFF.

The V call is TRBV30, the J call TRBJ2-1; possible D gene TRBD2, 6 bases. CDR1 and CDR2 from the germline V gene are GTSNPN and SVGIG (reference sequence). CDR3 length: 11 amino acids. The DNA for the CDR3 is TGTGCGCGGGGCGGGTACAATGAGCAGTTCTTC. Translated, it gives CARGGYNEQFF. The variable domain in full, with the rest retrieved from reference TRBV30 and TRBJ2-1, is SQTIHQWPATLVQPVGSPLSLECTVEGTSNPNLYWYRQAAGRGLQLLFYSVGIGQISSEVPQNLSASRPQDRQFILSSKKLLLSDSGFYLCARGGYNEQFFGPGTRLTVL.

The chain is built from TRBV20-1 and TRBJ1-1; D call uncertain. The CDR3 is 11 amino acids. V was trimmed by 3 bases and J by 14 bases, leaving 16 bases between them. Germline V gene lookup returns CDR1 DFQATT and CDR2 SNEGSKA (reference sequence). CDR3 sequence: CSASILVVRFF. The CDR3 DNA is TGCAGTGCTAGTATTCTCGTTGTTCGCTTCTTT.

The genes are TRBV6-1 and TRBJ2-2; D is unclear. The V gene's germline CDR1 is MNHNS and CDR2 SASEGT. Trimming cost V 6 bases and J 6 bases, with 5 bases left between them. The CDR3 length is 11 residues. The CDR3 loop is CASRLPGELFF. The CDR3 bases are TGTGCCAGCAGGCTCCCCGGGGAGCTGTTTTTT.

The chain couples TRBV5-1 to TRBJ2-7; D is unresolved. In germline, CDR1 is SGHRS, CDR2 YFSETQ. The V gene lost 4 bases and the J gene lost 0 bases, with 17 bases spanning the gap. CDR3 length equals 16 residues. The CDR3 nucleotides are TGCGCCAGCAGCCCACTTAACTCAATGTACTCCTACGAGCAGTACTTC. It translates to CASSPLNSMYSYEQYF.

The chain links TRBV18 to TRBJ2-3; D gene uncertain. The CDR3 totals 14 residues. V lost 4 bases to trimming and J lost 4 bases, with 12 bases between them. Germline CDR1 KGHSH, CDR2 LQKENI. The CDR3, as DNA: TGTGCCAGCTCACGTCCTGAGGCACCAGATACGCAGTATTTT. Translated, it gives CASSRPEAPDTQYF.

A few counts support this clone. The V gene is TRBV29-1, the J gene TRBJ2-1, with 7 bases matching TRBD2. The germline V gene encodes CDR1 SQVTM and CDR2 ANQGSEA. This CDR3 is built from 13 residues. V was clipped by 7 bases and J by 0 bases; unmatched bases: 3. The CDR3 DNA reads TGCAGCGCCGCTAGCGGCTCCTACAATGAGCAGTTCTTC. It is translated as CSAASGSYNEQFF.

This chain joins TRBV4-1 and TRBJ2-1; unclear D gene. Trimming left V 1 base short and J 6 bases short, with 7 bases between. CDR1 and CDR2 (germline): MGHRA, YSYEKL. This CDR3 comprises 13 residues. CDR3 coding DNA: TGCGCCAGCAGCCAAGTCTTTACCAATGAGCAGTTCTTC. This sequence encodes CASSQVFTNEQFF.

This clone turned up a few times. The V gene is TRBV27, the J gene TRBJ1-2; D unclear. This CDR3 spans 13 amino acids. The germline V and J ends were trimmed by 4 bases and 8 bases, with 14 bases remaining between them. Germline V gene sequence: CDR1 MNHEY, CDR2 SMNVEV (reference sequence). CDR3 residues: CASSYPSGRGYTF. DNA of the CDR3: TGTGCCAGCAGTTACCCTTCAGGAAGAGGCTACACCTTC.

This clone was observed a few times. Other DNA sequences in this specimen translate into the identical CDR3. The CDR3 bases are TGTGCCAGCAGCTTGGGCAGCGGAGAGACCCAGTACTTC. It is translated as CASSLGSGETQYF. This chain connects TRBV5-6 to TRBJ2-5, with D maybe TRBD2 (5 bases). The CDR3 runs 13 residues. Germline-derived CDR1 and CDR2 are SGHDT and YYEEEE. Trimming stripped 0 bases from V and 4 bases from J, with 7 bases between.

The V gene is TRBV29-1, the J gene TRBJ1-2, with a possible D match to TRBD1 (5 bases). Germline V gene data show CDR1 as SQVTM and CDR2 as ANQGSEA. This CDR3 contains 14 residues. The germline V and J ends were trimmed by 3 bases and 7 bases, with 18 bases remaining between them. Here the CDR3 reads CSVDAWQGGRGYTF. CDR3 coding DNA: TGCAGCGTTGATGCCTGGCAGGGCGGCCGTGGCTACACCTTC.

The chain recombines TRBV5-1 with TRBJ2-5; D gene unclear. CDR1 SGHRS and CDR2 YFSETQ come from the germline V gene. This CDR3 has 13 amino acids. Deletions cut 3 bases from V and 1 base from J, with 7 bases between. The CDR3 coding sequence is TGCGCCAGCAGCTCGGGCTTCCAAGAGACCCAGTACTTC. Its translation is CASSSGFQETQYF.

The rearrangement links TRBV29-1 to TRBJ2-3; D may be TRBD2 (6 bases). Germline CDR1 and CDR2: SQVTM and ANQGSEA. V was trimmed by 7 bases and J by 6 bases, leaving 17 bases between them. The CDR3 length is 13 residues. The CDR3 coding sequence is TGCAGCGAGAGGACTGGAGGGGTGGATACGCAGTATTTT. Residues: CSERTGGVDTQYF.

The chain links TRBV9 to TRBJ2-5; D remains ambiguous. Trimming took 0 bases from V and 0 from J, leaving 6 bases between them. Germline V gene data show CDR1 as SGDLS and CDR2 as YYNGEE. This CDR3 spans 14 amino acids. The CDR3 loop is CASSVGSNQETQYF. The CDR3 nucleotides read TGTGCCAGCAGCGTAGGGTCTAACCAAGAGACCCAGTACTTC. The complete variable domain, with remaining parts taken from reference TRBV9 and TRBJ2-5, reads DSGVTQTPKHLITATGQRVTLRCSPRSGDLSVYWYQQSLDQGLQFLIQYYNGEERAKGNILERFSAQQFPDLHSELNLSSLELGDSALYFCASSVGSNQETQYFGPGTRLLVL.